This T cell receptor (beta chain) was profiled in a study of blood T cells in healthy people across ages (dated by TCRdb to between 2014 and 2016). About the study as a whole: In model experiments, roughly one uniquely barcoded TCR beta cDNA molecule per two T cells was captured by template switching. The study measured age-related changes in TCR beta repertoire diversity using deep sequencing normalized with unique cDNA molecular identifiers. The donors were split into four age groups: young (average about 16 years), middle-aged (around 40), aged (over 55) and long-lived (82). To avoid experimental bias, donors of different ages were randomly spread across the sequencing lanes. Using the same blood draw, the study looked at two additional independent replicas of 1 million unique cDNA reads for two donors, one aged 18 to 30 and the other aged 80 or older.

Donors were roughly 40 systemically healthy Caucasian individuals from Russia aged 6 to 90 years. About 9.1 milliliters of peripheral blood were collected from each donor into EDTA-treated Vacutainer tubes. PBMCs were isolated by Ficoll-Paque density-gradient centrifugation, with at least 7 million obtained per sample. Trizol reagent was used to extract total RNA from the PBMCs, yielding at least 6 micrograms per sample. For every donor, flow cytometry on a PBMC aliquot measured the percentage of naive CD45RAhigh/CD27high T cells. The full study reports these points: Compared with the aged group, more naive CD4+ T cells, fewer expanded clones and increased TCR diversity were shown by the long-lived group, suggesting age selection. As age increased, observed TCR beta diversity per million T cells dropped in a roughly linear way, and a significant reduction was already evident by age 40. The percentage of naive T cells measured by flow cytometry correlated strongly with observed TCR beta diversity. Estimates of total diversity based on one million sequenced T cells were regarded as lower bounds and as underestimates. Because profiling used bulk unsorted PBMCs, naive and antigen-experienced compartments could not be compared conclusively. The CMV infection status of donors was not known, potentially confounding age-related changes in expanded clonotypes.

The library came from 5' RACE. The data were produced on an Illumina HiSeq 2500. A second PCR of about 6 to 11 cycles was performed with a sample-barcoded 5' primer and a J-beta primer mix. A unique molecular identifier was introduced onto each TCR beta cDNA molecule by a template-switch 5' adaptor carrying 12 random nucleotides. Each sample yielded at least 3 million CDR3-containing paired-end reads. All of the RNA was converted into first-strand cDNA using the Mint cDNA synthesis kit, with a TRBC-specific oligonucleotide serving as the primer. After uracil-DNA glycosylase treatment, a first 18-cycle PCR used universal primers M1SS and BC2_uni_R on all cDNA. As for how the authors treated the data: For normalization, 1 million high-quality reads, each with a distinct molecular identifier, were randomly selected from each sample. Instead of being binned into consensus sequences, reads that shared molecular identifiers were thrown out. CDR3 identification, clonotype clustering and error correction used MiTCR with a Q25 quality threshold and the strictest error-elimination algorithm. A nonparametric unseen species model with Euler transformation was used to estimate a lower bound on total TCR beta diversity. The public sequencing data were trimmed at Q25 with fastp and processed into clonotypes with MiXCR by TCRdb, which kept only in-frame beta chains. Merged by CDR3 protein, the rows form single entries marked with the most common genes and DNA. The V and J calls here are based on TCRdb, not the publication. The sample contains approximately 690,000 distinct CDR3 sequences, roughly two fifths of them found a single time. The top ten clones comprise about 30% of the sample.

On this clonotype itself: Which antigen it targets is not known. Nothing much larger sits one base from this clone, and base qualities are not available.

The receptor was isolated from a man older than 75 in good health. Input material: blood.

The sequenced DNA: TGTGCCAGCAGTTTTGCAGTTGTTGTATCGGAGACCCAGTACTTC. Translated, this is CASSFAVVVSETQYF. The sequence is built from TRBV27 and TRBJ2-5; no D segment can be confidently identified. A distance of 16 bases separates the germline ends of V and J, which lose 3 bases and 5 bases respectively. The germline V gene encodes CDR1 MNHEY and CDR2 SMNVEV (reference sequence). The CDR3 runs 15 residues from the cysteine to the phenylalanine. CDR3 DNA is the only sequence kept; it has 45 bases, read in frame from the first base.